This TCR beta chain was profiled in a study of radiation and T cells in renal cell carcinoma. The time point is: blood 2 weeks post-SBRT. Treatment reported: 15 Gy SBRT to primary tumor, nephrectomy 4 weeks later. Sequencing was performed with immunoSEQ multiplex PCR; in TCRdb, only in-frame clones are kept and a portion is missing. The data hold 150,000 to 160,000 clones, with around 90% observed a single time. Germline V CDR1 and CDR2: SQVTM, ANQGSEA. V was shortened by 4 bases and J by 0 bases, with 9 bases between the two germline ends. The CDR3 covers 13 residues. The chain recombines TRBV29-1 with TRBJ1-1; maybe TRBD1 (5 bases). This receptor was taken from a woman aged 45-59 years with renal cell carcinoma. This specimen consisted of blood, obtained from a patient whose treatment included radiotherapy and nephrectomy. The CDR3 nucleotides read TGCAGCGTTGCACAGGAAATGAACACTGAAGCTTTCTTT. This codes for CSVAQEMNTEAFF.